Listed below are T cell receptor beta chains from one sample, sequenced in a study of beta chain features in type 1 diabetes. Data came from immunoSEQ multiplex PCR; TCRdb stores just in-frame clones and leaves some out. The table has around 160,000 clones, around 51% seen once. The sample consisted of Tregs from blood. The receptor set was obtained from a man between 18 and 29 years old in good health. Each CDR3 is given with its conserved first and last residue. A D gene is named only where the DNA matches it firmly. Clone size is stated in some rows and not others, as once, few, many or a class when expanded.

.,TRBD1,TRBJ2-7,TRBV9,CASSPQQGLYYEQYF,TGTGCCAGCAGCCCCCAACAGGGGCTATACTACGAGCAGTACTTC
.,.,TRBJ2-2,TRBV9,CASSVGAGGTGELFF,TGTGCCAGCAGCGTAGGGGCCGGGGGCACCGGGGAGCTGTTTTTT
few,.,TRBJ1-5,TRBV7-9,CASSLNTGTQHF,TGTGCCAGCAGCTTAAACACAGGGACCCAGCATTTT
.,.,TRBJ2-7,TRBV28,CASSFLRRYEQYF,TGTGCCAGCAGTTTCCTGCGTCGGTACGAGCAGTACTTC
.,.,TRBJ2-1,TRBV7-9,CASSLALKGNEQFF,TGTGCCAGCAGCTTAGCGCTCAAGGGGAATGAGCAGTTCTTC
.,.,TRBJ2-1,TRBV9,CASSARTVNDNEQFF,TGTGCCAGCAGCGCGAGGACAGTGAATGACAATGAGCAGTTCTTC
.,.,TRBJ1-3,TRBV18,CASSPTAQGGNTIYF,TGTGCCAGCTCACCAACAGCTCAGGGGGGAAACACCATATATTTT
.,.,TRBJ2-1,TRBV14,CASSLNIGTLQFF,TGTGCCAGCAGCCTCAATATCGGGACTCTACAGTTCTTC
.,.,TRBJ2-5,TRBV7-2,CASSVLKTQYF,TGTGCCAGCAGCGTCTTAAAGACCCAGTACTTC
.,TRBD1,TRBJ1-2,TRBV4-3,CASSQPGTGLYGYTF,TGCGCCAGCAGCCAACCGGGGACAGGCCTCTATGGCTACACCTTC
once,.,TRBJ1-2,TRBV5-1,CASSLGWSNYGYTF,TGCGCCAGCAGCTTGGGATGGAGTAACTATGGCTACACCTTC
.,.,TRBJ2-2,TRBV7-9,CVSSFTGRQTGELFF,TGTGTCAGCAGCTTTACAGGGAGACAGACCGGGGAGCTGTTTTTT
.,.,TRBJ1-6,TRBV18,CASSPQTADNSPLHF,TGTGCCAGCTCACCACAGACAGCAGATAATTCACCCCTCCACTTT
few,TRBD1,TRBJ1-6,TRBV4-2,CASSQVRGGTARNSPLHF,TGTGCCAGCAGCCAAGTTAGGGGTGGGACAGCCCGAAATTCACCCCTCCACTTT
few,.,TRBJ2-7,TRBV21-1,CASRDRVYEQYF,TGTGCCAGCCGGGACAGGGTATACGAGCAGTACTTC
.,TRBD1,TRBJ1-5,TRBV30,CASSATGVQPQHF,TGTGCCTCCTCCGCGACAGGGGTCCAGCCCCAGCATTTT
.,.,TRBJ2-3,TRBV7-2,CASRGEARRTDTQYF,TGTGCCAGCAGAGGGGAGGCTCGCCGCACAGATACGCAGTATTTT
few,.,TRBJ1-4,TRBV23-1,CASSQSIGGGGEKLFF,TGCGCCAGCAGTCAATCGATCGGGGGCGGGGGTGAAAAACTGTTTTTT
.,TRBD1,TRBJ2-5,TRBV4-3,CASSQGGQGHQETQYF,TGCGCCAGCAGCCAAGGGGGACAGGGTCACCAAGAGACCCAGTACTTC
.,TRBD1,TRBJ1-5,TRBV4-2,CASSQDGQGSQPQHF,TGTGCCAGCAGCCAAGATGGACAGGGCAGTCAGCCCCAGCATTTT
.,.,TRBJ1-2,TRBV10-3,CAIAAGGGGYTF,TGTGCCATCGCCGCCGGGGGTGGTGGCTACACCTTC
.,.,TRBJ2-3,TRBV28,CATLRAADTQYF,TGTGCCACCCTGAGGGCCGCAGATACGCAGTATTTT
few,TRBD2,TRBJ2-1,TRBV6-5,CASSHRLAGDPEQFF,TGTGCCAGCAGTCATAGACTAGCGGGAGACCCTGAGCAGTTCTTC
.,TRBD1,TRBJ2-7,TRBV6-5,CASSPLGTGIGEQYF,TGTGCCAGCAGTCCCCTCGGGACAGGGATCGGCGAGCAGTACTTC
few,.,TRBJ2-2,TRBV5-6,CASSLASTGFLAAGELFF,TGTGCCAGCAGCTTGGCTAGTACTGGTTTCCTTGCCGCCGGGGAGCTGTTTTTT
few,.,TRBJ2-7,TRBV7-9,CASSAQLLTGRHEQYF,TGTGCCAGCAGCGCCCAATTATTAACAGGGCGCCACGAGCAGTACTTC
.,TRBD1,TRBJ2-3,TRBV28,CASSRDSTDTQYF,TGTGCCAGCAGTCGGGACAGTACAGATACGCAGTATTTT